The 29 T cell receptor beta chains below were found in one sample sequenced in a study of T cells in Graves' hyperthyroidism and ophthalmopathy. RNA transcripts served as the template for amplifying TCR beta CDR3 regions. The study used the HTBI primer set for a first-round RT-PCR of the TCR CDR3. TCRdb reprocessed the multiplex PCR reads with MiXCR, giving one entry per CDR3 protein. The sample records some 400,000 distinct CDR3 sequences, 19% being singletons. Sequenced sample: blood. The origin of the receptors is a woman between 18 and 29 years old with Graves' hyperthyroidism.

The rearrangement uses TRBV20-1 and TRBJ2-5, with D hard to call. Trimming stripped 5 bases from V and 5 bases from J, with 12 bases between. CDR3 length equals 12 residues. CDR1 is DFQATT and CDR2 is SNEGSKA in the germline V gene (reference sequence). Here the CDR3 DNA reads TGCAGTGCTGGGAAGATTGGGGAGACCCAGTACTTC. It is translated as CSAGKIGETQYF.

This clonotype was seen repeatedly, ten times or more. This sequence joins TRBV12-3 or TRBV12-4 and TRBJ1-5; D not certain. V lost 3 bases and J lost 3, with 9 bases in between. This CDR3 region has 14 residues. CDR3 sequence: CASSFVGDNQPQHF. The CDR3 bases are TGTGCCAGCAGTTTCGTCGGGGACAATCAGCCCCAGCATTTT.

This clonotype was recorded many times. The gene calls are TRBV30 and TRBJ1-3; D remains ambiguous. Germline V gene lookup returns CDR1 GTSNPN and CDR2 SVGIG (reference sequence). The V end lost 0 bases, the J end lost 4 bases, and 7 bases lay between the germline ends. The CDR3 runs to 13 residues. CDR3 sequence: CAWSVRGGNTIYF. The CDR3 DNA sequence: TGTGCCTGGAGTGTAAGAGGGGGAAACACCATATATTTT.

This clonotype came up many times. The chain uses TRBV15 and TRBJ1-1; TRBD1 matches at 8 bases. The length of the CDR3 is 15 residues. Germline V CDR1 and CDR2: LNHNV, YYDKDF (reference sequence). After removal of 1 base from V and 3 bases from J, the junction contained 4 bases not matched to a gene. This CDR3 reads CATSRVTGVDTEAFF. The CDR3 bases are TGTGCCACCAGCAGAGTGACAGGGGTGGACACTGAAGCTTTCTTT.

The chain couples TRBV3-1 to TRBJ1-1; D not resolved. V gave up 5 bases and J gave up 0 bases, with 7 bases separating them. This CDR3 has 13 residues. Germline V gene data show CDR1 as LGHDT and CDR2 as YNNKEL (reference sequence). CDR3 nucleotide sequence: TGTGCCAGCAGCGCGCCCGTGAACACTGAAGCTTTCTTT. Its translation: CASSAPVNTEAFF.

Only a few counts were recorded for this clonotype. The chain couples TRBV9 to TRBJ1-1; D might be TRBD1 (6 bases). The CDR3 runs to 13 residues. Germline V gene lookup returns CDR1 SGDLS and CDR2 YYNGEE. The germline V and J ends were trimmed by 3 bases and 4 bases, with 10 bases remaining between them. CDR3 region: CASSEGVLTEAFF. In nucleotides, the CDR3 is TGTGCCAGCAGCGAGGGGGTACTCACTGAAGCTTTCTTT.

This clonotype occurred a few times. The chain employs TRBV3-1 and TRBJ1-2; unclear D gene. Trimming pared 1 base from V and 5 bases from J, leaving 11 bases between. The CDR3 is made up of 14 amino acids. Germline CDR1 and CDR2: LGHDT and YNNKEL (reference sequence). The CDR3 region has the DNA TGTGCCAGCAGCCAAGGGTCAATGGCTTATGGCTACACCTTC. Amino acids: CASSQGSMAYGYTF.

This clonotype was seen ten or more times. The rearrangement joins TRBV12-3 or TRBV12-4 to TRBJ1-1; no reliable D call. The CDR3 loop spans 13 amino acids. V gave up 5 bases and J gave up 11 bases, with 18 bases separating them. The CDR3 DNA reads as TGTGCCAGCAGTGTGCTCCCCTTGGCGCAGGCTTTCTTT. Translating gives CASSVLPLAQAFF.

Worth noting for this clonotype: One end of the junction does not line up with germline, which may come from a read error. The V and J genes are TRBV12-3 or TRBV12-4 and TRBJ1-1; the match to TRBD1 covers 7 bases. The CDR3 runs to 15 residues. This CDR3 reads CASSQPSTGNTEALF. Written as DNA, the CDR3 is TGTGCCAGCAGTCAGCCCTCGACAGGGAACACTGAAGCTCTCTTT.

This clonotype came up many times. This sequence joins TRBV7-2 and TRBJ1-1; D uncertain. Trimming left V 2 bases short and J 6 bases short, with 7 bases between. The CDR3 sequence is 12 residues long. CDR1 is SGHTA and CDR2 is FQGNSA in the germline V gene. CDR3 bases: TGTGCCAGCAGCTTATGGGTTGCTGAAGCTTTCTTT. Translating it yields CASSLWVAEAFF.

The sample holds many counts of this clonotype. The genes are TRBV11-1 and TRBJ2-7, with TRBD1 matching 8 bases. There are 17 residues in the CDR3. V was clipped by 0 bases and J by 0 bases; unmatched bases: 7. Germline V gene sequence: CDR1 SGHAT, CDR2 FQDESV (reference sequence). The CDR3 coding sequence is TGTGCCAGCAGCTTAGCCCGTCCAGGGGGCGACTCCTACGAGCAGTACTTC. It yields the protein CASSLARPGGDSYEQYF.

This clonotype was observed many times. A much larger clone lies a single base off, so this may be a read error. V usage is TRBV11-1 and J usage is TRBJ1-1; D not resolved. Trimming cost V 3 bases and J 4 bases, with 6 bases left between them. Looked up from germline, CDR1 is SGHAT and CDR2 is FQDESV (reference sequence). This CDR3 spans 12 amino acids. CDR3 in amino acids: CASSFVGTEAFF. The CDR3 coding sequence is TGTGCCAGCAGCTTTGTAGGCACTGAAGCTTTCTTT. The whole variable domain, remainder taken from reference TRBV11-1 and TRBJ1-1, is EAEVAQSPRYKITEKSQAVAFWCDPISGHATLYWYRQILGQGPELLVQFQDESVVDDSQLPKDRFSAERLKGVDSTLKIQPAELGDSAMYLCASSFVGTEAFFGQGTRLTVV.

This clonotype has a count of ten or more. This chain connects TRBV9 to TRBJ1-3, with D possibly being TRBD1 (5 bases). The CDR3 contains 19 residues. Germline CDR1 SGDLS, CDR2 YYNGEE. V lost 2 bases to trimming and J lost 0 bases, with 21 bases between them. In DNA, the CDR3 is TGTGCCAGCAGCGTTCACCCGTATGGCGGGGGGAGCTCTGGAAACACCATATATTTT. Protein sequence: CASSVHPYGGGSSGNTIYF. Combining the CDR3 with reference TRBV9 and TRBJ1-3 gives the whole variable domain DSGVTQTPKHLITATGQRVTLRCSPRSGDLSVYWYQQSLDQGLQFLIQYYNGEERAKGNILERFSAQQFPDLHSELNLSSLELGDSALYFCASSVHPYGGGSSGNTIYFGEGSWLTVV.

The chain uses TRBV5-6 and TRBJ1-1; D unresolved. Germline lookup yields CDR1 SGHDT and CDR2 YYEEEE. The length of the CDR3 is 14 residues. The V end was cut by 1 base, the J end by 0 bases, with 7 bases between. The CDR3 bases are TGTGCCAGCAGCTTGTGGGAAATGAACACTGAAGCTTTCTTT. This codes for CASSLWEMNTEAFF.

This clonotype occurred many times. The chain employs TRBV2 and TRBJ2-7; TRBD2 might be the D (6 bases). CDR1 and CDR2 from the germline V gene are SNHLY and FYNNEI. The CDR3 spans 13 residues. V was pared by 10 bases and J by 0 bases, with 13 bases between. The chain's CDR3 is CATRGTRSYEQYF. For the CDR3, the DNA is TGTGCCACTCGGGGGACCCGCTCCTACGAGCAGTACTTC.

Regarding this clonotype: A much larger clone sits a single nucleotide away, making a read error possible. The rearrangement uses TRBV12-3 or TRBV12-4 and TRBJ1-5, with 8 bases aligning to TRBD1. The J segment lost 2 bases and the V segment lost 6 bases, leaving 3 bases of the junction unmatched. The CDR3 length is 14 residues. As DNA, the CDR3 is TGTGCCAGCAGCCAGACAGGGGGCAATCAGCCCCAGCATTTT. Translation: CASSQTGGNQPQHF.

This clonotype was counted at least ten times. The chain links TRBV12-3 or TRBV12-4 to TRBJ1-5, with TRBD1 matching 9 bases. J gave up 6 bases and V 0 bases, and 15 bases lay outside the gene matches. The CDR3 covers 19 residues. Here the CDR3 DNA reads TGTGCCAGCAGTTTAGCGGCGATAGGACAGGGGAAGGGCAGTCAGCCCCAGCATTTT. This sequence encodes CASSLAAIGQGKGSQPQHF.

This clonotype was picked up many times. This chain connects TRBV18 to TRBJ1-1, with unresolved D. Trimming took 0 bases from V and 3 from J, leaving 8 bases between them. The CDR3 has 14 amino acids. Germline assignment: CDR1 KGHSH and CDR2 LQKENI. CDR3: CASSPPRGYTEAFF. In nucleotides, the CDR3 is TGTGCCAGCTCACCACCCCGGGGATACACTGAAGCTTTCTTT.

This clonotype was recorded many times. The rearrangement uses TRBV30 and TRBJ2-5; D unclear. This CDR3 is built from 13 residues. With 0 bases removed from V and 5 bases from J, the gap between germline ends came to 10 bases. In germline, CDR1 is GTSNPN, CDR2 SVGIG (reference sequence). The CDR3 loop is CAWSVSRVETQYF. Written as DNA, the CDR3 is TGTGCCTGGAGTGTAAGCCGGGTTGAGACCCAGTACTTC.

This clonotype was seen ten or more times. The J gene is TRBJ2-7, the V gene TRBV11-2; weak D call: TRBD1 (6 bases). V lost 5 bases and J 0 bases, leaving 11 bases between the germline ends. The CDR3 contains 14 residues. From germline, CDR1 is SGHAT and CDR2 FQNNGV. CDR3: CASSPDRTSYEQYF. CDR3 coding DNA: TGTGCCAGCAGCCCCGACAGGACCTCCTACGAGCAGTACTTC.

This clonotype was detected many times. The chain carries TRBV12-3 or TRBV12-4 and TRBJ1-5; perhaps TRBD1 as D (5 bases). Between the trimmed V and J ends, which lost 5 bases and 0 bases, there was a span of 14 bases. The CDR3 spans 16 residues. The CDR3 is CASSEGLVYSNQPQHF. Here the CDR3 DNA reads TGTGCCAGCAGTGAGGGGTTGGTATATAGCAATCAGCCCCAGCATTTT.

In its sample, this clonotype was seen many times. The chain employs TRBV24-1 and TRBJ2-2, with 8 bases that match TRBD1. In germline, CDR1 is KGHDR, CDR2 SFDVKD. The CDR3 runs 17 residues. The V gene end was trimmed by 3 bases and the J gene end by 1 base; junction bases not matched to a gene: 6. The CDR3 sequence is CATSDVGQAVNTGELFF. CDR3 nucleotides: TGTGCCACCAGTGATGTGGGACAGGCGGTGAACACCGGGGAGCTGTTTTTT.

The chain joins TRBV20-1 to TRBJ2-7, with D unclear. V was shortened by 2 bases and J by 4 bases, with 24 bases between the two germline ends. The CDR3 extends over 17 amino acids. From germline, CDR1 is DFQATT and CDR2 SNEGSKA (reference sequence). The CDR3 here is CSARKLPGRPGLYEQYF. The CDR3 region has the DNA TGCAGTGCTAGAAAACTCCCCGGACGCCCGGGCCTTTACGAGCAGTACTTC.

In this sample, this clonotype turned up many times. V usage is TRBV12-3 or TRBV12-4 and J usage is TRBJ1-2; D gene uncertain. This CDR3 is built from 13 residues. Trimming pared 4 bases from V and 3 bases from J, leaving 9 bases between. CDR3 in DNA: TGTGCCAGCAGTTCAGACACGGACTATGGCTACACCTTC. Protein: CASSSDTDYGYTF.

The CDR3 nucleotides read TGTGCCACCAGTGACTGGACAGGGGGAAAGGCCGGGGAGCTGTTTTTT. Protein product: CATSDWTGGKAGELFF. The V gene is TRBV24-1, the J gene TRBJ2-2; 10 nucleotides agree with TRBD1. V lost 4 bases and J lost 6; bases outside the gene matches: 7. The CDR3 contains 16 residues. Germline-derived CDR1 and CDR2 are KGHDR and SFDVKD.

A few counts support this clonotype. V usage is TRBV29-1 and J usage is TRBJ2-7, with TRBD2 matching 10 bases. The germline CDR1 and CDR2 sequences are SQVTM and ANQGSEA. J was trimmed by 7 bases and V by 7 bases; bases with no gene match: 13. The CDR3 loop spans 14 amino acids. CDR3 protein: CSAGGGLALEEQYF. In DNA, the CDR3 is TGCAGCGCTGGGGGGGGACTAGCGTTAGAAGAGCAGTACTTC.

The chain combines TRBV6-5 with TRBJ1-5; the D gene is possibly TRBD1 (5 bases). The V end was cut by 0 bases, the J end by 8 bases, with 14 bases between. The CDR3 is made up of 15 amino acids. The germline V gene encodes CDR1 MNHEY and CDR2 SVGAGI. CDR3 bases: TGTGCCAGCAGTTACTCCGGCAGGGCGAGGGAGCCCCAGCATTTT. It yields the protein CASSYSGRAREPQHF.

This clonotype was detected many times. The rearrangement links TRBV12-3 or TRBV12-4 to TRBJ2-7, with TRBD1 identical over 9 bases. This CDR3 has 12 residues. After removal of 6 bases from V and 9 bases from J, the junction contained 6 bases not matched to a gene. CDR3 DNA: TGTGCCAGCAGCTCTAGGACAGGGGCGCAGTACTTC. Translation: CASSSRTGAQYF.

This clonotype was picked up many times. This CDR3 reads CASSTGGGRDYEQYF. In nucleotides, the CDR3 is TGTGCCAGCAGCACAGGCGGGGGGCGGGATTACGAGCAGTACTTC. The chain carries TRBV5-4 and TRBJ2-7; 8 bases align to TRBD2. J was trimmed by 4 bases and V by 4 bases; bases with no gene match: 10. This CDR3 contains 15 residues. Looked up from germline, CDR1 is SGHNT and CDR2 is YYREEE (reference sequence).